This T cell receptor (beta chain) comes out of a study of cytomegalovirus exposure and HLA in healthy donors. The study, taken as a whole, reports: When the data were analyzed later, several of the most significant clusters appeared to be linked to common viral pathogens. An assumption of roughly uniform sequencing depth across donors underlay the presence/absence analyses.

There are 14 residues in the CDR3. CDR1 and CDR2 from the germline V gene are SNHLY and FYNNEI. Deletions cut 5 bases from V and 0 bases from J, with 10 bases between. Use of 60 Vbeta and 13 Jbeta primers characterized the PCR. Only in-frame clones appear in the TCRdb table, and some are missing; sequencing was by immunoSEQ multiplex PCR. The table includes fewer than 200,000 clones, roughly 79% detected once. This clone appeared a few times. What it binds is unknown. Sequencing was performed on PBMCs. The rearrangement joins TRBV2 to TRBJ1-1; no reliable D call. The receptor comes from a woman aged 18-30 years in good health and CMV-seropositive. This chain's CDR3 is CASSYATLNTEAFF. The DNA of the CDR3 is TGTGCCAGCAGTTACGCAACACTGAACACTGAAGCTTTCTTT.